The present T cell receptor beta chain was sequenced within a study of HIV-infected children after antiretroviral therapy interruption (dated by TCRdb to the late 2010s). In the study overall: Eight children were included: four on planned treatment interruption and four on continuous treatment, all with CD4+ count above 500 and viral load below 50 copies/ml. The interruption group had a median age of roughly 10 years, and the continuous treatment group had a median age of around 8 years. Recorded exposure to EBV and CMV was present in most of the participating children. In the interruption arm, samples were obtained at week 0, week 12, end of interruption (week 24 or 48), and about 3 years after study end. Continuous-treatment samples were analyzed from corresponding weeks 0, 48 and 150. TCR repertoires were compared between children on planned treatment interruption and children on continuous antiretroviral treatment, alongside thymic output measurements. General study outcomes and caveats: Minor non-naive CD45RA+ populations such as EMRA or stem memory cells might have been included among the sorted CD45RA+ naive cells. The small number of patients is a limitation, and caution is needed when interpreting the data. For naive CD4+ repertoires of PTI patients, CDR3 sharing between time points dropped once interruption began, while many sequences were shared between the end of interruption and 3 years later. The naive CD4+ Gini coefficient rose by the end of treatment interruption, suggesting clonal expansion, and returned to baseline by 3 years.

This clonotype was counted between two and nine times. The specificity of this receptor is unknown. Nothing much larger sits one base from this clone, and base qualities are not available. The intended sense of this specimen's treatment or condition label: PENTA 11 planned treatment interruption arm or continuous ART arm. Participants were children from the United Kingdom aged 2 to 15 years who had received at least three-drug ART for at least 24 weeks. Cryopreserved PBMCs containing at least 5 million viable cells were required, and four candidate patients were excluded because of low viable PBMC yield. Using a FACSAria III cell sorter, naive CD4+ CD45RA+ CD45RO- T cells were FACS-sorted out of thawed PBMCs. The sorted cells were fixed, and RNA was then extracted with the RNeasy FFPE kit and afterward with the RNeasy Micro kit. Library prep was done by 3' RACE. TCR libraries were built from RNA using a 3' RACE protocol with unique molecular identifiers to correct PCR amplification bias. Up to roughly 12 amplicon libraries were pooled and sequenced on an Illumina MiSeq with v2 2x250 paired-end chemistry. For the original study's pipeline: Reads were processed with Decombinator for assignment of V and J genes and CDR3, and barcode-based correction of errors and PCR bias was applied. Before the Gini coefficient was calculated with the R ineq package, repertoires were subsampled to the same depth. CDR3 similarity was assessed with GLIPH, Hamming distance and a shared triplet metric. TCRdb took the public reads, trimmed them with fastp at Q25, ran MiXCR for clone calling and kept in-frame beta chains. Identical CDR3 protein sequences are pooled into one entry, listed with their most common genes and DNA. The V and J calls and clone size come from TCRdb's table, not from the authors' own analysis. This sample holds tens of thousands of distinct CDR3 sequences; more than 3.5% were observed only once. Roughly 0.7% of the sample belongs to the ten largest clones.

The clonotype originates from a pool of human donors with HIV. The input for sequencing was CD45RA+ CD4+ T cells from PBMCs, pooled from several time points, taken from a donor given antiretroviral therapy, either interrupted or continuous. The cell subset or site label, read with the paper, signifies: naive CD4+ CD45RA+ CD45RO- T cells.

This receptor carries the CDR3 CSAKSGQLYGYTF. The DNA reads as follows: TGCAGTGCTAAGTCGGGACAGCTCTATGGCTACACCTTC. In this chain, TRBV20-1 is recombined with TRBJ1-2; 7 central bases correspond to TRBD1. Its CDR3 holds 13 amino acids, cysteine through phenylalanine. Of all the DNA, just the CDR3 is kept, 39 bases in frame from base 1. At the junction V is shortened by 4 bases and J by 4 bases; bases outside the gene matches: 6. Based on the germline V gene (reference sequence), the CDR1 and CDR2 sequences are DFQATT and SNEGSKA.